The 24 T cell receptor beta chains below come from one sample, sequenced in a study of blood T cell dynamics during melanoma immunotherapy. The table came from immunoSEQ multiplex PCR; TCRdb's copy has only in-frame clones and leaves some out. Of approximately 15,000 clones listed, around 84% are singletons. Time point reported: pre-treatment baseline. Source: blood, taken from a patient treated with checkpoint blockade. These receptors came from a human donor with melanoma.

The chain uses TRBV10-3 and TRBJ2-2, with 11 positions matching TRBD1. The junction had 8 bases not matched to a gene; V was cut back by 6 bases and J by 5 bases. The CDR3 covers 16 residues. The germline V gene encodes CDR1 ENHRY and CDR2 SYGVKD. CDR3 nucleotide sequence: TGTGCCATCAGGCTGGGACAGGGGGAAGGAACCGGGGAGCTGTTTTTT. This codes for CAIRLGQGEGTGELFF.

This sequence joins TRBV18 and TRBJ1-1, with a tentative D call TRBD1 (6 bases). The V end lost 8 bases, the J end lost 1 base, and 14 bases lay between the germline ends. The CDR3 covers 14 residues. Per germline, CDR1 KGHSH and CDR2 LQKENI. The CDR3 protein is CASHKGGANTEAFF. DNA for the CDR3: TGTGCCAGCCACAAGGGGGGAGCGAACACTGAAGCTTTCTTT.

The chain is built from TRBV18 and TRBJ2-6; D remains ambiguous. V dropped 3 bases and J dropped 1 base, with 13 bases sitting between them. Germline V gives CDR1 KGHSH, CDR2 LQKENI. This CDR3 is built from 17 residues. CDR3 DNA sequence: TGTGCCAGCTCACCGGCAGAGTCGGCATCTGGGGCCAACGTCCTGACTTTC. Protein product: CASSPAESASGANVLTF.

The chain joins TRBV30 to TRBJ2-3, with TRBD2 matching over 7 bases. V lost 5 bases to trimming and J lost 2 bases; unmatched junction nucleotides: 10. The CDR3 extends over 15 amino acids. From germline, CDR1 is GTSNPN and CDR2 SVGIG (reference sequence). The DNA for the CDR3 is TGTGCCTGGCGTGGGGGGGGGAGGAACACAGATACGCAGTATTTT. Translated: CAWRGGGRNTDTQYF.

Concerning this clone itself: The same CDR3 can be traced to other DNA sequences in this sample. This chain connects TRBV6-6 to TRBJ2-7; TRBD2 is a possible D gene (5 bases). The V end lost 4 bases, the J end lost 4 bases, and 17 bases lay between the germline ends. Germline assignment: CDR1 MNHNY and CDR2 SVGAGI (reference sequence). The CDR3 is made up of 15 amino acids. CDR3 region: CASSLMNRGMYEQYF. DNA for the CDR3: TGTGCCAGCAGTTTAATGAACAGAGGGATGTACGAGCAGTACTTC.

The chain carries TRBV5-8 and TRBJ1-5, with D uncertain. The CDR3 runs to 15 residues. The V and J ends lost 1 base and 0 bases respectively, with 8 bases between them. The V gene's germline CDR1 is SGHTS and CDR2 YDEGEE. The DNA of the CDR3 is TGTGCCAGCAGCTTGACGGGTTTTAGCAATCAGCCCCAGCATTTT. Protein sequence: CASSLTGFSNQPQHF.

The V call is TRBV5-4, the J call TRBJ1-1; no firm D call. The germline V gene encodes CDR1 SGHNT and CDR2 YYREEE (reference sequence). Trimming removed 9 bases from V and 2 bases from J, with 17 bases in between. CDR3 length: 14 amino acids. The CDR3: CATPWEETNTEAFF. For the CDR3, the DNA is TGTGCCACCCCTTGGGAAGAGACCAACACTGAAGCTTTCTTT.

This clone was recorded once. The rearrangement uses TRBV11-2 and TRBJ1-2; D is ambiguous. The CDR3 has 12 residues. Germline values: CDR1 SGHAT, CDR2 FQNNGV. Trimming left V 0 bases short and J 8 bases short, with 7 bases between. The CDR3 sequence is CASSLEGRGYTF. Written as DNA, the CDR3 is TGTGCCAGCAGCTTAGAGGGGAGAGGCTACACCTTC.

V gene TRBV30 combines with J gene TRBJ1-1, with D perhaps TRBD1 (5 bases). Germline V gene sequence: CDR1 GTSNPN, CDR2 SVGIG (reference sequence). The V gene lost 5 bases and the J gene lost 7 bases, with 14 bases spanning the gap. The CDR3 totals 12 residues. CDR3 sequence (DNA): TGTGCCTGGTCATCTTCGGGGGATGAAGCTTTCTTT. Its translation is CAWSSSGDEAFF.

This clone was counted once. J is TRBJ2-1 and V is TRBV7-2, with unresolved D. This CDR3 has 14 amino acids. Trimming removed 7 bases from V and 5 bases from J, with 15 bases in between. The germline gives CDR1 SGHTA, CDR2 FQGNSA. CDR3 sequence (DNA): TGTGCCAGCACTATTCAGGCAGGAGACAATGAGCAGTTCTTC. It yields the protein CASTIQAGDNEQFF.

The J gene is TRBJ2-5, the V gene TRBV4-1, with D perhaps TRBD2 (6 bases). The germline V and J ends were trimmed by 0 bases and 5 bases, with 7 bases remaining between them. Germline V gives CDR1 MGHRA, CDR2 YSYEKL. The CDR3 contains 13 residues. CDR3 bases: TGCGCCAGCAGCCAAGAGGGGGGTGAGACCCAGTACTTC. Protein sequence: CASSQEGGETQYF.

The genes are TRBV7-9 and TRBJ2-7; D perhaps matches TRBD2 (5 bases). Looked up from germline, CDR1 is SEHNR and CDR2 is FQNEAQ (reference sequence). This CDR3 comprises 13 residues. V lost 10 bases, J lost 1 base, and 14 bases lay in between. The CDR3: CATAYGVSYEQYF. The CDR3 DNA reads TGTGCCACAGCTTACGGGGTATCCTACGAGCAGTACTTC.

The gene calls are TRBV30 and TRBJ2-7, with D possibly TRBD2 on 6 matching bases. CDR1 GTSNPN and CDR2 SVGIG come from the germline V gene (reference sequence). There are 13 residues in the CDR3. Trimming removed 0 bases from V and 3 bases from J, with 9 bases in between. CDR3 protein: CAWSVGGRYEQYF. CDR3 coding DNA: TGTGCCTGGAGTGTGGGGGGTCGCTACGAGCAGTACTTC.

This chain links TRBV5-1 with TRBJ1-3; no clear D. Per germline, CDR1 SGHRS and CDR2 YFSETQ. Trimming removed 1 base from V and 1 base from J, with 6 bases in between. CDR3 size: 14 residues. CDR3 nucleotide sequence: TGCGCCAGCAGCTTGACAGCGTCTGGAAACACCATATATTTT. It codes for CASSLTASGNTIYF. The full variable domain, in which reference TRBV5-1 and TRBJ1-3 provide the parts outside the CDR3, is KAGVTQTPRYLIKTRGQQVTLSCSPISGHRSVSWYQQTPGQGLQFLFEYFSETQRNKGNFPGRFSGRQFSNSRSEMNVSTLELGDSALYLCASSLTASGNTIYFGEGSWLTVV.

The chain has TRBV25-1 and TRBJ2-5; perhaps TRBD2 as D (7 bases). V was trimmed by 6 bases and J by 7 bases, leaving 15 bases between them. The CDR3 is made up of 13 amino acids. Germline V gives CDR1 MGHDK, CDR2 SYGVNS. The CDR3 sequence is CASSAGAVGTQYF. In DNA form, the CDR3 reads TGTGCCAGCAGCGCGGGGGCAGTGGGGACCCAGTACTTC. Full variable domain (missing parts from reference TRBV25-1 and TRBJ2-5): EADIYQTPRYLVIGTGKKITLECSQTMGHDKMYWYQQDPGMELHLIHYSYGVNSTEKGDLSSESTVSRIRTEHFPLTLESARPSHTSQYLCASSAGAVGTQYFGPGTRLLVL.

The chain recombines TRBV6-4 with TRBJ1-1, with D unclear. Germline CDR1 is MRHNA and CDR2 is SNTAGT. Trimming took off 0 bases at V and 1 base at J, with 6 bases between the two ends. The CDR3 consists of 14 residues. The CDR3 sequence: CASSDSSENTEAFF. The CDR3 nucleotides read TGTGCCAGCAGTGACTCGTCAGAGAACACTGAAGCTTTCTTT.

This clone was detected once. The chain couples TRBV25-1 to TRBJ1-2, with 9 bases aligning to TRBD1. The CDR3 consists of 15 residues. The germline V gene has CDR1 MGHDK and CDR2 SYGVNS. The V gene end was trimmed by 4 bases and the J gene end by 8 bases; junction bases not matched to a gene: 11. The CDR3 DNA reads as TGTGCCAGCAGTGCCGGGACAGGGAGGTTAGAAGGCTACACCTTC. Protein product: CASSAGTGRLEGYTF.

This clone has just a few counts. This chain connects TRBV30 to TRBJ1-1; D is undetermined. CDR1 GTSNPN and CDR2 SVGIG come from the germline V gene (reference sequence). The length of the CDR3 is 16 residues. The germline V and J ends were trimmed by 2 bases and 0 bases, with 16 bases remaining between them. DNA for the CDR3: TGTGCCTGGAGTCCGATCCCGGGAGAGATGAACACTGAAGCTTTCTTT. Its translation is CAWSPIPGEMNTEAFF.

CDR3 amino acids: CASRGTVYGYTF. The CDR3 DNA follows: TGTGCCAGTCGCGGGACAGTTTATGGCTACACCTTC. The chain recombines TRBV2 with TRBJ1-2, with TRBD1 identical over 7 bases. Germline values: CDR1 SNHLY, CDR2 FYNNEI. The CDR3 has 12 amino acids. V lost 9 bases, J lost 5 bases, and 6 bases stayed unmatched.

The chain is built from TRBV18 and TRBJ1-6, with D tentatively TRBD1 (5 bases). The germline V gene encodes CDR1 KGHSH and CDR2 LQKENI. Deletions cut 4 bases from V and 6 bases from J, with 7 bases between. The CDR3 is 13 residues long. This chain's CDR3 is CASSQGSNSPLHF. In nucleotides, the CDR3 is TGTGCCAGCTCACAGGGGAGTAATTCACCCCTCCACTTT.

The chain employs TRBV15 and TRBJ1-1; no reliable D call. The CDR3 runs 13 residues. Germline V CDR1 and CDR2: LNHNV, YYDKDF (reference sequence). Trimming shortened V by 1 base and J by 7 bases, and 10 bases separated the two germline ends. The CDR3 region is CATSRGAGGEAFF. As DNA, the CDR3 is TGTGCCACCAGCAGAGGGGCCGGCGGTGAAGCTTTCTTT.

V gene TRBV6-5 combines with J gene TRBJ2-2; 11 bases align to TRBD1. This CDR3 comprises 16 residues. V shed 3 bases, J shed 4 bases, and the junction held 4 bases outside the gene matches. The V gene's germline CDR1 is MNHEY and CDR2 SVGAGI. CDR3 nucleotide sequence: TGTGCCAGCAGTTATCGGACAGGGGGCGGCACCGGGGAGCTGTTTTTT. Translated: CASSYRTGGGTGELFF.

The gene calls are TRBV12-5 and TRBJ1-5; D not certain. There are 20 residues in the CDR3. Trimming shortened V by 9 bases and J by 0 bases, and 30 bases separated the two germline ends. CDR1 is LGHNT and CDR2 is FRNRAP in the germline V gene. The CDR3 loop is CAREKDPNPLTDISNQPQHF. DNA of the CDR3: TGTGCTAGGGAAAAAGACCCTAATCCGCTAACGGATATTAGCAATCAGCCCCAGCATTTT. Variable domain in full (rest from reference TRBV12-5 and TRBJ1-5): DARVTQTPRHKVTEMGQEVTMRCQPILGHNTVFWYRQTMMQGLELLAYFRNRAPLDDSGMPKDRFSAEMPDATLATLKIQPSEPRDSAVYFCAREKDPNPLTDISNQPQHFGDGTRLSIL.

This chain uses TRBV6-4 with TRBJ1-1; 8 bases line up with TRBD1. With 7 bases clipped from V and 1 base from J, the junction kept 8 bases outside the gene matches. The CDR3 is 15 residues long. Germline values: CDR1 MRHNA, CDR2 SNTAGT. The CDR3 coding sequence is TGTGCCAGCACCGAGACAGGGGACAGGAACACTGAAGCTTTCTTT. This codes for CASTETGDRNTEAFF.